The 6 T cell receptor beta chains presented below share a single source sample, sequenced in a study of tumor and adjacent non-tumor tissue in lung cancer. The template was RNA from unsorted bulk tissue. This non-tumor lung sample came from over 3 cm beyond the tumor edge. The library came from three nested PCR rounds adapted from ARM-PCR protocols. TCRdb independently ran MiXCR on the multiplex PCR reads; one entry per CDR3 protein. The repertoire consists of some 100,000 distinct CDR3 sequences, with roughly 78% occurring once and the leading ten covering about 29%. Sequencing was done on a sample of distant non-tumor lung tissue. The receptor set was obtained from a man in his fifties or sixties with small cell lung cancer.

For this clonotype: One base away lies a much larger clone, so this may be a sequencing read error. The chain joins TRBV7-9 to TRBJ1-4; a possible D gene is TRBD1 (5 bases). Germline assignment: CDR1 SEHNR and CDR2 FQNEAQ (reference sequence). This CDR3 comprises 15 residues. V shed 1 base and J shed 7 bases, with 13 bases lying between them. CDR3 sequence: CASSLEGRLSEKLFF. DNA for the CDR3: TGTGCCAGCAGCTTAGAGGGGCGGTTGAGTGAAAAACTGTTTTTT. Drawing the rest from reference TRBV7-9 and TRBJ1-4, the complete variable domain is DTGVSQNPRHKITKRGQNVTFRCDPISEHNRLYWYRQTLGQGPEFLTYFQNEAQLEKSRLLSDRFSAERPKGSFSTLEIQRTEQGDSAMYLCASSLEGRLSEKLFFGSGTQLSVL.

The CDR3 region has the DNA TGCAGTGCTAGAGATCTGGTGGAGGACAACTATGGCTACACCTTC. Translating it yields CSARDLVEDNYGYTF. The chain combines TRBV20-1 with TRBJ1-2; D is unclear. Germline CDR1 reads DFQATT; CDR2 reads SNEGSKA (reference sequence). Trimming removed 0 bases at V and 2 bases at J, with 13 bases between. The CDR3 is made up of 15 amino acids.

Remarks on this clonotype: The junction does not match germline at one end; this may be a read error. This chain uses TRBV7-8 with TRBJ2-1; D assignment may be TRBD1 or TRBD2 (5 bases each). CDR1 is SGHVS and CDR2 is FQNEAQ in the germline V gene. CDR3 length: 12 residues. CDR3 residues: CASSSLGDEQFF. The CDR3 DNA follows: TGTGCCAGTAGCTCACTTGGGGACGAGCAGTTCTTC.

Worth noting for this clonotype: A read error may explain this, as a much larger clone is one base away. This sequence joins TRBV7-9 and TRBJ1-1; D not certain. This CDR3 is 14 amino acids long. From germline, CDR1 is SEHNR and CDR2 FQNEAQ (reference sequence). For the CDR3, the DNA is TGTGCCAGCAGCTTAACCCAGGTGAACATTGAAGCTTTCTTT. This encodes CASSLTQVNIEAFF.

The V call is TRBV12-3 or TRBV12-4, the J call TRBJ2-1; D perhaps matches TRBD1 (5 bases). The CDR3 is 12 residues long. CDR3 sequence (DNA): TGTGGCAGTTTCGACAGCTACAATGAGCAGTTCTTC. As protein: CGSFDSYNEQFF.

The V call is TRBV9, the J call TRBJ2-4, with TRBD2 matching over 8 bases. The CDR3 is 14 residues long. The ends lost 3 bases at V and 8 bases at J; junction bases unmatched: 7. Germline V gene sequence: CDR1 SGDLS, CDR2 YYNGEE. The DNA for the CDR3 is TGTGCCAGCAGCGCGGGGGGGAGAAGAGACATTCAGTACTTC. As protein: CASSAGGRRDIQYF. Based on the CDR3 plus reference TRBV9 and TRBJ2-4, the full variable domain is DSGVTQTPKHLITATGQRVTLRCSPRSGDLSVYWYQQSLDQGLQFLIQYYNGEERAKGNILERFSAQQFPDLHSELNLSSLELGDSALYFCASSAGGRRDIQYFGAGTRLSVL.